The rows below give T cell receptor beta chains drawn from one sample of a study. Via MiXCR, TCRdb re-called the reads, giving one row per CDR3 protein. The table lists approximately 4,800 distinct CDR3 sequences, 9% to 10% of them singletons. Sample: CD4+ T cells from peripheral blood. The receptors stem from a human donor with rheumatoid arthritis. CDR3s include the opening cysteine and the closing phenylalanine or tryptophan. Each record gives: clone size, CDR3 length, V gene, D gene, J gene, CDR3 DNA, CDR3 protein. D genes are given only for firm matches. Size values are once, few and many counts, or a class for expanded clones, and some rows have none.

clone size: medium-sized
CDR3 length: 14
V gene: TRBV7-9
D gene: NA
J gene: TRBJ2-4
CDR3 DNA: TGTGCCAGCAGCTTAGGGGTCCAGGGTAACATTCAGTACTTC
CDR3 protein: CASSLGVQGNIQYF

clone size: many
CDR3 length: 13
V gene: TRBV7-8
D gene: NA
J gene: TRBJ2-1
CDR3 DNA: TGTGCCAGCAGCTTAGGGCCGGCCAATGAGCAGTTCTTC
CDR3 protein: CASSLGPANEQFF

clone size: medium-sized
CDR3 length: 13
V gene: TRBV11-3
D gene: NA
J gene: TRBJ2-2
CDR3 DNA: TGTGCCAGCAGCTGGAGCCTCTCCGGGGAGCTGTTTTTT
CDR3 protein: CASSWSLSGELFF

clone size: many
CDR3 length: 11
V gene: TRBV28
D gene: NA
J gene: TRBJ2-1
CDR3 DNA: TGTGCCAGCAGTTTGGACTATGAGCAGTTCTTC
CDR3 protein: CASSLDYEQFF

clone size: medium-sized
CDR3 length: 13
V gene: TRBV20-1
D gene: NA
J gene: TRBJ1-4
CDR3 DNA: TGCAGTGTCATTCAGGGTTCTAATGAAAAACTGTTTTTT
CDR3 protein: CSVIQGSNEKLFF

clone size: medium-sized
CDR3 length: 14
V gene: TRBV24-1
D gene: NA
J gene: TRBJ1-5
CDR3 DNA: TGTGCCACCAGTGAATGGACAGACGATCAGCCCCAGCATTTT
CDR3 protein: CATSEWTDDQPQHF

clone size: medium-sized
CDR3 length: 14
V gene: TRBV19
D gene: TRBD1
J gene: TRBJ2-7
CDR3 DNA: TGTGCCAGTAGTACGGGACAGGCCTCGGACGAGCAGTACTTC
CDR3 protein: CASSTGQASDEQYF

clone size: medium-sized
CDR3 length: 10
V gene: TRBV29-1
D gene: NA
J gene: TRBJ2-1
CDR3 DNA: TGCAGTGGGTCGAACAATGAGCAGTTCTTC
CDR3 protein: CSGSNNEQFF

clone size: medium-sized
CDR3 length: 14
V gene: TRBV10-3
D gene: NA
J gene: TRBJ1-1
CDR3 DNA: TGTGCCATCAGTGAAGGGGACTTGAACACTGAAGCTTTCTTT
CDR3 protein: CAISEGDLNTEAFF

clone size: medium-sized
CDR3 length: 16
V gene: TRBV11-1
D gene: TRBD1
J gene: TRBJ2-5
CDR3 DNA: TGTGCCAGCAGCCTACAAAGGGACAGTTCAGGAGAGACCCAGTACTTC
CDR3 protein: CASSLQRDSSGETQYF

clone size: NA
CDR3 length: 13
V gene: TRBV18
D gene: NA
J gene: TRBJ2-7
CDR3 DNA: TGTGCCAGCTCACCACCCTCAGTAGGGGAGCAGTACTTC
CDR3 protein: CASSPPSVGEQYF

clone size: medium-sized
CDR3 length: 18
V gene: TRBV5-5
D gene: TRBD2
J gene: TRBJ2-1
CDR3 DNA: TGTGCCAGCAGATATGGACTAGCGGGAGGGTTCTCCTACAATGAGCAGTTCTTC
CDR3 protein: CASRYGLAGGFSYNEQFF

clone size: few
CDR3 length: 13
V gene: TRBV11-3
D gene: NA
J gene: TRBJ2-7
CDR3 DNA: TGTGCCAGCAGCCCAGTAGGGGCCTACGAGCAGTACTTC
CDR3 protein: CASSPVGAYEQYF

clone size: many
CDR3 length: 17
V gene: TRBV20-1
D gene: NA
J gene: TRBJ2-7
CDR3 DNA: TGCAGTGCTAGGCCTCGAAGGGGGCTAGCGAATTTAGGGGAGCAGTACTTC
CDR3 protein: CSARPRRGLANLGEQYF

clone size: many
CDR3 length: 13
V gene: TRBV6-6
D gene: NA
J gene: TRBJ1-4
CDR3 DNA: TGTGCCAGCACCTACGGCCAGAATGAAAAACTGTTTTTT
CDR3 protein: CASTYGQNEKLFF

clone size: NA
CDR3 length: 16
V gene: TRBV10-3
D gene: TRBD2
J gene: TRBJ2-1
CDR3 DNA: TGTGCCATCAGTGAGTTAAGTCTAGCGGACGGAAATGAGCAGTTCTTC
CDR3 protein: CAISELSLADGNEQFF

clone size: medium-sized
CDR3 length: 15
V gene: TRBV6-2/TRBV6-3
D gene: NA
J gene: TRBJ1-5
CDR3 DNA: TGTGCCAGCAGTCCCGTCGGACCGGGCAGGGAGCCCCAGCATTTT
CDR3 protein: CASSPVGPGREPQHF

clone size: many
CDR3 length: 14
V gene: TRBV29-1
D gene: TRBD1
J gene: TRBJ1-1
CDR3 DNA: TGCAGCGTTGAGACAGGGGGCGCGGGCACTGAAGCTTTCTTT
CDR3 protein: CSVETGGAGTEAFF

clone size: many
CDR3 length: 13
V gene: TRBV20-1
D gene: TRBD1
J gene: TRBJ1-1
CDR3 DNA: TGCAGTGAAGACAGGGGGCGCGGAGCTGAAGCTTTCTTT
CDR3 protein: CSEDRGRGAEAFF

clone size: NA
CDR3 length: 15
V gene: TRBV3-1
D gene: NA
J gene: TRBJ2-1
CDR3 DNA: TGTGCCAGCAGCCAAGGGTCAAAGAGCCGCAATGAGCAGTTCTTC
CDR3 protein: CASSQGSKSRNEQFF

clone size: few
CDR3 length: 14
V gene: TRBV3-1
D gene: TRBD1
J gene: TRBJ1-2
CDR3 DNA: TGTGCCAGCCGCCCGACAGGGAGAAACTATGGCTACACCTTC
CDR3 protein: CASRPTGRNYGYTF

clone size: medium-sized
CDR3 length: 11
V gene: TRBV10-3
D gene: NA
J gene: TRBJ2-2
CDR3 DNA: TGTGCCATCAGGGGAACCGGGGAGCTGTTTTTT
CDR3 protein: CAIRGTGELFF

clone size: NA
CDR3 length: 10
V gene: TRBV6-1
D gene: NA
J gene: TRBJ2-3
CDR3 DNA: TGTGCCAGCAGTGATAATACGCAGTATTTT
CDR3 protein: CASSDNTQYF

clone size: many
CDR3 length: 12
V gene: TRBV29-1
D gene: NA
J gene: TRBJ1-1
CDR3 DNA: TGCAGCGTTGGGGGCACGAACACTGAAGCTTTCTTT
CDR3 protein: CSVGGTNTEAFF

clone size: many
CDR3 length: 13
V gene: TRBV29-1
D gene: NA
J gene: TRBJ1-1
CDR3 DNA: TGCAGCGTTGCGCCAAGAATGAACACTGAAGCTTTCTTT
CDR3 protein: CSVAPRMNTEAFF

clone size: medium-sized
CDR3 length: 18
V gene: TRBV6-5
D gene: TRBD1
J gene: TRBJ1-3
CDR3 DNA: TGTGCCAGCAGTTACCAACAATTCTCCGGGACAGGGGGAAACACCATATATTTT
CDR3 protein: CASSYQQFSGTGGNTIYF

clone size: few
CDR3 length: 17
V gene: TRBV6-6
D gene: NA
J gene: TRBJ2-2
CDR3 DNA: TGTGCCAGCAGTTACTCGACCGGGCCCGCGAACACCGGGGAGCTGTTTTTT
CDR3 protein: CASSYSTGPANTGELFF

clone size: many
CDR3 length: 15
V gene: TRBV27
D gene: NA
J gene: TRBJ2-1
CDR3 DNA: TGTGCCAGCAGTTTGATGGGGAGCTCCTACAATGAGCAGTTCTTC
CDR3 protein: CASSLMGSSYNEQFF

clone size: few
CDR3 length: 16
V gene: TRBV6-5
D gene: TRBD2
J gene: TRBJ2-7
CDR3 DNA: TGTGCCAGCAGTTACTCCCTGGGACTAGCGTCCTACGAGCAGTACTTC
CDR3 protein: CASSYSLGLASYEQYF

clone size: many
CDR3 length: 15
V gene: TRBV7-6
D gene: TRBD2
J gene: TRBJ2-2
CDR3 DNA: TGTGCCAGCAGTTCAGCGGGAGGACACACCGGGGAGCTGTTTTTT
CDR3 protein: CASSSAGGHTGELFF

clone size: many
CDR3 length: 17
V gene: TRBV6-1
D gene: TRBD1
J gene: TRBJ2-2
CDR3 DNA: TGTGCCAGCAGTGATCCCCTCGGACAGGGGCCTAGGGTGGAGCTGTTTTTT
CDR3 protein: CASSDPLGQGPRVELFF

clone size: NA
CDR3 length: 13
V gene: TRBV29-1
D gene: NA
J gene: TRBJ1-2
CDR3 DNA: TGCAGCGTCTCAACTTGGGGGGCCCGCGGCTACACCTTC
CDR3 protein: CSVSTWGARGYTF

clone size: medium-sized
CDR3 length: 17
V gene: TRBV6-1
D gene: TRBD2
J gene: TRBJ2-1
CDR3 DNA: TGTGCCAGCAGTGAAGCGCGGGGACTAGCTCCCTACAATGAGCAGTTCTTC
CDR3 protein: CASSEARGLAPYNEQFF

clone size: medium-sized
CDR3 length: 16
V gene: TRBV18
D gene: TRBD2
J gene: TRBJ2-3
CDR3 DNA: TGTGCCAGCTCGTCCAACCTAGCGGGAAGCACAGATACGCAGTATTTT
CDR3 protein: CASSSNLAGSTDTQYF

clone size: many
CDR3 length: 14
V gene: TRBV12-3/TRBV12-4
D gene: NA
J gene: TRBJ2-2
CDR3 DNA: TGTGCCAGCACCCCCGGGACACACACCGGGGAGCTGTTTTTT
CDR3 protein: CASTPGTHTGELFF

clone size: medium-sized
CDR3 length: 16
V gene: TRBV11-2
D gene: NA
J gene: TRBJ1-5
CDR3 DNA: TGTGCCAGCAGCTTAGATGTCGGGGTTCTGCATCAGCCCCAGCATTTT
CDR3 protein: CASSLDVGVLHQPQHF

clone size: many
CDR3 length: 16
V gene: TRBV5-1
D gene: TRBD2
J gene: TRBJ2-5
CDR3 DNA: TGCGCCAGCAGCTTAGTCAGTGCGGGAGGACAAGAGACCCAGTACTTC
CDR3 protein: CASSLVSAGGQETQYF

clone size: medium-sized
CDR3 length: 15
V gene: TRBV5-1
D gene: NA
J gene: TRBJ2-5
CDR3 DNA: TGCGCCAGCAGCTTAGGACTTAAGTACCAAGAGACCCAGTACTTC
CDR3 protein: CASSLGLKYQETQYF

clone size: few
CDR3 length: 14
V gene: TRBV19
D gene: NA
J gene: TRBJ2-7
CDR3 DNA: TGTGCCAGTAGTACCGGGACGGAATCCTACGAGCAGTACTTC
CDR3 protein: CASSTGTESYEQYF

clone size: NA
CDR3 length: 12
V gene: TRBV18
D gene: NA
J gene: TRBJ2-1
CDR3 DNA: TGTGCCAGCTCATTGGACGGGGATGAGCAGTTCTTC
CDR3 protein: CASSLDGDEQFF

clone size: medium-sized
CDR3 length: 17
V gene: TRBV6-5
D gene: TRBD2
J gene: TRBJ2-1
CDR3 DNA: TGTGCCAGCAGTTATGGGGACGGGAGGGCGCTGTACAATGAGCAGTTCTTC
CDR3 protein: CASSYGDGRALYNEQFF

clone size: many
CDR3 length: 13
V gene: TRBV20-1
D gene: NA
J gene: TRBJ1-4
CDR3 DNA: TGCAGTGCCCCCCGGTGGGGAAGTGAAAAACTGTTTTTT
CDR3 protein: CSAPRWGSEKLFF

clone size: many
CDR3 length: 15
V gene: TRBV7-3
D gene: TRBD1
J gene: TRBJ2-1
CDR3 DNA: TGTGCCAGCAGCACGGGGACAGGGAAGGCAAATGAGCAGTTCTTC
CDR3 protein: CASSTGTGKANEQFF

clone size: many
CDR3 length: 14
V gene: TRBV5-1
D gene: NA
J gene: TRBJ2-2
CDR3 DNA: TGCGCCAGCAGCTCTGGGGTCAGCACCGGGGAGCTGTTTTTT
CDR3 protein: CASSSGVSTGELFF

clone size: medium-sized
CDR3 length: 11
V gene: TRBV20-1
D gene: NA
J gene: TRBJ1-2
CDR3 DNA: TGCAGTGCTAGCCGGGACATTGGCTACACCTTC
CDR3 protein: CSASRDIGYTF

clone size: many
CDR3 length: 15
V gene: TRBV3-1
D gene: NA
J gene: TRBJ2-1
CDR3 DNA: TGTGCCAGCAGCCAAGCGGGGTTATCCTACAATGAGCAGTTCTTC
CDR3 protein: CASSQAGLSYNEQFF